This T cell receptor beta chain emerged from a study of T cells in Graves' hyperthyroidism and ophthalmopathy. Study-level background: Pretreatment peripheral blood was obtained at initial diagnosis.

Amplification of TCR beta CDR3 regions was performed using RNA transcripts as template. An initial round of RT-PCR targeting the TCR CDR3 relied on the HTBI primer set. TCRdb fed the multiplex PCR reads into MiXCR, producing one record per CDR3 protein. The repertoire holds a few hundred thousand distinct CDR3 sequences, 15% to 19% seen once, with around 7.3% in the top ten. Specimen: blood. The origin of this receptor is a woman between 25 and 40 years old with Graves' hyperthyroidism.

The CDR3 coding sequence is TGCAGTGCTACCCCGGGACCGACGAACTATGGCTACACCTTC. This sequence encodes CSATPGPTNYGYTF. The chain links TRBV20-1 to TRBJ1-2, with D possibly being TRBD1 (5 bases). Deletions cut 4 bases from V and 2 bases from J, with 14 bases between. The CDR3 runs 14 residues. Germline V gene sequence: CDR1 DFQATT, CDR2 SNEGSKA (reference sequence).